The 23 T cell receptor beta chains in this list originate from one sample, sequenced in a study of regulatory T cells in long-lasting Graves disease. Noted time point: newly diagnosed GD, antithyroid drugs for less than 3 months. After RNA was extracted from PBMCs, the TCR library was made from it. To make TCR beta libraries, researchers used iRepertoire HTBI primers and Arm-PCR of CDR3 regions. TCRdb redid the calling of the multiplex PCR reads with MiXCR, one entry per CDR3 protein. The sample contains 530,000 or so distinct CDR3 sequences, around 15% of which appear only once. The same sample was also used in a study of T cells in Graves' hyperthyroidism and ophthalmopathy.

Sequenced material: peripheral blood mononuclear cells (PBMCs), taken at new diagnosis, from a patient treated with antithyroid drugs. The receptors come from a man aged 18 to 35 with Graves disease.

The V call is TRBV5-4, the J call TRBJ2-7; tentatively, D is TRBD2 (5 bases). V lost 0 bases to trimming and J lost 2 bases, with 9 bases between them. The CDR3 is 14 amino acids. The germline gives CDR1 SGHNT, CDR2 YYREEE (reference sequence). As DNA, the CDR3 is TGTGCCAGCAGCTTGGGAGGGATCGCCTACGAGCAGTACTTC. It specifies CASSLGGIAYEQYF.

There are a few counts of this clonotype. The chain has TRBV12-3 or TRBV12-4 and TRBJ1-2; D possibly corresponds to TRBD1 (5 bases). The V end lost 6 bases, the J end lost 3 bases, and 11 bases lay between the germline ends. The CDR3 spans 13 residues. CDR3 bases: TGTGCCAGCAGGGCCAGGGATTACTATGGCTACACCTTC. Residues: CASRARDYYGYTF.

This clonotype was seen a handful of times. The CDR3 DNA reads as TGTGCCAGCAGTCGGACAGGGCAAAACACTGAAGCTTTCTTT. Its translation is CASSRTGQNTEAFF. This chain links TRBV6-1 with TRBJ1-1, with 8 bases that match TRBD1. CDR1 and CDR2 (germline): MNHNS, SASEGT. This CDR3 spans 14 amino acids. Trimming cost V 5 bases and J 2 bases; bases outside gene matches: 4.

This clonotype was counted ten times or more. The gene calls are TRBV27 and TRBJ2-7, with 10 nucleotides matching TRBD2. The V and J ends lost 2 bases and 3 bases, in that order; junction bases with no gene match: 7. Germline V gene lookup returns CDR1 MNHEY and CDR2 SMNVEV (reference sequence). The CDR3 covers 16 residues. In nucleotides, the CDR3 is TGTGCCAGCAGTTTAGGTGTGGCTAGCGGGAGCTACGAGCAGTACTTC. Its translation is CASSLGVASGSYEQYF.

The gene calls are TRBV27 and TRBJ2-2; no firm D call. Looked up from germline, CDR1 is MNHEY and CDR2 is SMNVEV (reference sequence). CDR3 length equals 14 residues. Trimming shortened V by 0 bases and J by 3 bases, and 5 bases separated the two germline ends. CDR3 amino acids: CASSLSVYTGELFF. The CDR3 bases are TGTGCCAGCAGTTTATCGGTTTACACCGGGGAGCTGTTTTTT.

This chain links TRBV7-9 with TRBJ1-5; D possibly corresponds to TRBD1 (6 bases). Germline CDR1 SEHNR, CDR2 FQNEAQ (reference sequence). Trimming cost V 1 base and J 7 bases, with 11 bases left between them. The CDR3 is made up of 14 amino acids. CDR3 DNA sequence: TGTGCCAGCAGCTTAGACAGGGCACCCCAGCCCCAGCATTTT. This gives the protein CASSLDRAPQPQHF.

This chain joins TRBV9 and TRBJ2-7; TRBD1 aligns across 9 bases. This CDR3 spans 15 amino acids. The J segment lost 6 bases and the V segment lost 2 bases, leaving 9 bases of the junction unmatched. Germline V gene sequence: CDR1 SGDLS, CDR2 YYNGEE. The CDR3 coding sequence is TGTGCCAGCAGCGTTGGACAGGGGCTGATTGTCGAGCAGTACTTC. Amino acids: CASSVGQGLIVEQYF.

This clonotype was detected ten times or more. This chain links TRBV20-1 with TRBJ1-1; D may be TRBD1 (5 bases). Trimming left V 5 bases short and J 5 bases short, with 18 bases between. The CDR3 length is 14 residues. CDR1 is DFQATT, CDR2 SNEGSKA, per germline (reference sequence). The CDR3 DNA reads as TGCAGTGCTGGTATGGGGGGTAGAAAAACTGAAGCTTTCTTT. Amino acids: CSAGMGGRKTEAFF.

This clonotype appeared many times. The chain has TRBV12-3 or TRBV12-4 and TRBJ2-7, with 7 nucleotides matching TRBD2. This CDR3 contains 12 residues. Germline trimming cut 11 bases from V and 3 bases from J; bases unmatched to any gene: 7. CDR3 nucleotide sequence: TGTGCCTCTGGGGGGGTCGACTACGAGCAGTACTTC. Its translation: CASGGVDYEQYF.

This clonotype was counted between two and nine times. The V and J genes are TRBV20-1 and TRBJ2-7; 9 bases line up with TRBD1. This CDR3 has 16 residues. Germline V CDR1 and CDR2: DFQATT, SNEGSKA (reference sequence). After removal of 0 bases from V and 6 bases from J, the junction contained 12 bases not matched to a gene. The CDR3 is CSAREHRDREVGEQYF. The CDR3 DNA is TGCAGTGCTAGAGAGCACCGGGACAGGGAGGTCGGCGAGCAGTACTTC.

Only a few counts were recorded for this clonotype. The genes are TRBV7-3 and TRBJ2-2, with D tentatively TRBD1 (5 bases). CDR1 and CDR2 (germline): SGHTA, FQGTGA. V shed 6 bases and J shed 8 bases, with 22 bases lying between them. The CDR3 runs 16 residues. CDR3 nucleotides: TGTGCCAGCAGTCTCGAACTTGGACAAGCACCTGGGGAGCTGTTTTTT. Translated, it gives CASSLELGQAPGELFF.

This clonotype was seen more than once but under ten times. The chain joins TRBV10-2 to TRBJ2-5; 7 bases fit TRBD2. V lost 10 bases and J lost 4; bases outside the gene matches: 12. In germline, CDR1 is WSHSY, CDR2 SAAADI. The CDR3 is 14 residues long. The CDR3 reads CATKSPAGLETQYF. CDR3 nucleotides: TGCGCCACAAAGAGTCCAGCGGGATTAGAGACCCAGTACTTC.

The J gene is TRBJ1-1, the V gene TRBV4-2; 8 bases match TRBD1. V shed 2 bases and J 4 bases; nucleotides not matched to a gene: 6. Germline-derived CDR1 and CDR2 are LGHNA and YNFKEQ. This CDR3 region has 15 residues. The DNA for the CDR3 is TGTGCCAGCAGCCAACTCGGACAGGGTGCCACTGAAGCTTTCTTT. Translating gives CASSQLGQGATEAFF.

This clonotype was seen repeatedly, ten times or more. The rearrangement uses TRBV5-1 and TRBJ2-1; the match to TRBD2 covers 7 bases. Per germline, CDR1 SGHRS and CDR2 YFSETQ. Trimming took 0 bases from V and 7 from J; bases not matched to a gene: 7. The CDR3 loop spans 15 amino acids. CDR3 DNA sequence: TGCGCCAGCAGCTTGGGGGGTCTTAGCGGGAATGAGCAGTTCTTC. Protein product: CASSLGGLSGNEQFF.

This chain uses TRBV5-1 with TRBJ2-1; TRBD1 agrees at 9 bases. The CDR3 runs to 17 residues. The V and J ends lost 0 bases and 1 base, in that order; junction bases with no gene match: 5. CDR1 SGHRS and CDR2 YFSETQ come from the germline V gene. CDR3 sequence (DNA): TGCGCCAGCAGCTTGGGTCATGGGACAGGGTCCTACAATGAGCAGTTCTTC. Residues: CASSLGHGTGSYNEQFF. Using reference TRBV5-1 and TRBJ2-1 for the parts outside the CDR3, the full variable domain is KAGVTQTPRYLIKTRGQQVTLSCSPISGHRSVSWYQQTPGQGLQFLFEYFSETQRNKGNFPGRFSGRQFSNSRSEMNVSTLELGDSALYLCASSLGHGTGSYNEQFFGPGTRLTVL.

Ten or more counts support this clonotype. The chain links TRBV12-3 or TRBV12-4 to TRBJ2-2; 7 bases are shared with TRBD2. The CDR3 has 16 residues. The V segment lost 2 bases and the J segment 2 bases; nucleotides outside the gene matches: 5. In DNA, the CDR3 is TGTGCCAGCAGTTTATCCCGCGGGGGTAACACCGGGGAGCTGTTTTTT. It translates to CASSLSRGGNTGELFF.

This clonotype has a handful of counts. This chain joins TRBV3-1 and TRBJ2-1; D remains ambiguous. V lost 1 base, J lost 1 base, and 14 bases lay in between. From germline, CDR1 is LGHDT and CDR2 YNNKEL (reference sequence). The CDR3 runs to 17 residues. CDR3 nucleotide sequence: TGTGCCAGCAGCCAAGTAGCAAGCTTAGGATCCTACAATGAGCAGTTCTTC. It encodes CASSQVASLGSYNEQFF.

This clonotype was recorded at least ten times. The chain joins TRBV5-1 to TRBJ2-1; 9 bases fit TRBD2. This CDR3 region has 17 residues. V lost 3 bases, J lost 2 bases, and 9 bases stayed unmatched. Germline V CDR1 and CDR2: SGHRS, YFSETQ. The CDR3 sequence: CASSSGLSGGTYNEQFF. Here the CDR3 DNA reads TGCGCCAGCAGCTCAGGTCTTAGCGGGGGCACCTACAATGAGCAGTTCTTC.

This clonotype was seen more than once but under ten times. This chain connects TRBV5-5 to TRBJ2-2; 10 bases are shared with TRBD2. The germline CDR1 and CDR2 sequences are SGHKS and YYEKEE (reference sequence). V gave up 4 bases and J gave up 5 bases; unmatched junction bases: 5. This CDR3 contains 15 residues. The CDR3 protein is CASSLGTSVTGELFF. The CDR3 coding sequence is TGTGCCAGCAGCCTTGGGACTAGCGTTACCGGGGAGCTGTTTTTT.

The J gene is TRBJ1-4, the V gene TRBV6-1, with no clear D. V was clipped by 3 bases and J by 5 bases, with 16 bases between them. CDR3 length: 16 amino acids. Germline V gene lookup returns CDR1 MNHNS and CDR2 SASEGT. This chain's CDR3 is CASSEGWANSNEKLFF. CDR3 bases: TGTGCCAGCAGTGAGGGATGGGCCAACTCGAATGAAAAACTGTTTTTT.

There are many counts of this clonotype. The chain carries TRBV12-3 or TRBV12-4 and TRBJ2-5, with 7 bases identical to TRBD1. J was trimmed by 4 bases and V by 7 bases; bases with no gene match: 6. The CDR3 is 13 amino acids. The CDR3 bases are TGTGCCAGCACGACCGGGACAGCAGAGACCCAGTACTTC. This sequence encodes CASTTGTAETQYF.

This clonotype was seen only once. The CDR3 protein is CASSQTSGDFIPLRGAETQYF. The CDR3 nucleotides are TGTGCCAGCAGCCAGACAAGCGGAGACTTTATACCCCTCCGGGGAGCTGAGACCCAGTACTTC. The rearrangement joins TRBV11-2 to TRBJ2-5; D may be TRBD2 (5 bases). The CDR3 is 21 residues long. V was trimmed by 5 bases and J by 5 bases, leaving 36 bases between them. The V gene's germline CDR1 is SGHAT and CDR2 FQNNGV.

This clonotype was picked up many times. The chain couples TRBV27 to TRBJ1-1; 9 bases agree with TRBD1. Losses at the gene ends were 6 bases for V and 4 bases for J; bases not matched to a gene: 3. The length of the CDR3 is 13 residues. From germline, CDR1 is MNHEY and CDR2 SMNVEV (reference sequence). The CDR3 loop is CASRTQGATEAFF. The DNA for the CDR3 is TGTGCCAGCAGGACACAGGGGGCCACTGAAGCTTTCTTT.